This T cell receptor beta chain was observed in a study of T cell responses to AZD1222 COVID-19 vaccine. Study-level information: Analysis merged second doses at about 4 or about 12 weeks. Study-wide results and limits: Only 5 to 7 AZD1222 recipients tested seropositive at baseline. The CD4 TCRs associated with vaccination extended across spike and predominated at 160-218 and 743-854.

The germline CDR1 and CDR2 sequences are SQVTM and ANQGSEA. V lost 2 bases and J 0 bases, leaving 13 bases between the germline ends. The CDR3 is 15 residues long. TCRdb keeps only in-frame clones here, not all; method: immunoSEQ multiplex PCR. The sample lists around 160,000 clones, about 93% occurring once. Worth noting for this clone: What it binds is not known.

This TCR came from an adult in good health. The sequences come from peripheral blood, collected on day 0 of AZD1222 vaccination. V gene TRBV29-1 combines with J gene TRBJ1-2; possible D gene TRBD1, 6 bases. The DNA for the CDR3 is TGCAGCGTTGAATGGGTCACAGGGACTAACTATGGCTACACCTTC. Translated: CSVEWVTGTNYGYTF.